A selection of T cell receptor beta chains follows, all from one sample in a study of monozygotic twins with cystic fibrosis. Sequencing used immunoSEQ multiplex PCR; TCRdb keeps in-frame clones, though not all of them. The table shows fewer than 11,000 clones, with approximately 99.4% occurring only once. The source material was blood. The receptors come from a man aged 18 to 29 with cystic fibrosis. The CDR3 runs from the conserved cysteine through the conserved F or W. The D gene is left open where the match is weak. Part of the rows lack a size; the others show once, few, many or a class for expanded clones.

D: TRBD2; V: TRBV29-1; size: once; length: 16; J: TRBJ2-1; DNA: TGCAGCCTCTCCATCCCCCGGACTAGCGGGAATACTGAGCAGTTCTTC; CDR3: CSLSIPRTSGNTEQFF
D: NA; V: TRBV11-1; size: NA; length: 14; J: TRBJ2-7; DNA: TGTGCCAGCAGCCGACGGGGTCTAACCTACGAGCAGTACTTC; CDR3: CASSRRGLTYEQYF
D: TRBD1; V: TRBV7-9; size: NA; length: 18; J: TRBJ1-2; DNA: TGTGCCAGCAGACGGGACAGTAGGGGGAACCGCCGTGACTATGGCTACACCTTC; CDR3: CASRRDSRGNRRDYGYTF
D: TRBD2; V: TRBV6-4; size: NA; length: 16; J: TRBJ2-2; DNA: TGTGCCAGCAGTCCGCTAGCGGGAGGGTACACCGGGGAGCTGTTTTTT; CDR3: CASSPLAGGYTGELFF
D: NA; V: TRBV29-1; size: NA; length: 14; J: TRBJ2-3; DNA: TGCAGCGGCGGACTATCGGGGGCGGGAGATACGCAGTATTTT; CDR3: CSGGLSGAGDTQYF
D: TRBD1; V: TRBV19; size: NA; length: 15; J: TRBJ2-7; DNA: TGTGCCAGTAGTGCACCAGGGGGTAGCTCCTACGAGCAGTACTTC; CDR3: CASSAPGGSSYEQYF
D: NA; V: TRBV18; size: NA; length: 17; J: TRBJ1-6; DNA: TGTGCCAGCTCACCAGTGGGGACGGCCATTAACAATTCACCCCTCCACTTT; CDR3: CASSPVGTAINNSPLHF
D: NA; V: TRBV6-1; size: NA; length: 13; J: TRBJ1-2; DNA: TGTGCCAGCACTGCGACAGTCTCGGCTGGCTACACCTTC; CDR3: CASTATVSAGYTF
D: NA; V: TRBV28; size: NA; length: 15; J: TRBJ1-2; DNA: TGTGCCAGCAGAGGACCGGGAGCAAACGACTATGGCTACACCTTC; CDR3: CASRGPGANDYGYTF
D: NA; V: TRBV7-6; size: NA; length: 18; J: TRBJ1-4; DNA: TGTGCCAGCAGCTTACGGGCTGTTCCCCTTGCAACTAATGAAAAACTGTTTTTT; CDR3: CASSLRAVPLATNEKLFF
D: NA; V: TRBV29-1; size: once; length: 13; J: TRBJ2-7; DNA: TGCAGCGCCCTGACAGCGAACACCTACGAGCAGTACTTC; CDR3: CSALTANTYEQYF
D: NA; V: TRBV27; size: NA; length: 12; J: TRBJ1-1; DNA: TGTGCCAGCAGAGCGGGACTCCTTGAAGCTTTCTTT; CDR3: CASRAGLLEAFF
D: NA; V: TRBV19; size: NA; length: 14; J: TRBJ1-5; DNA: TGTGCCAGTAGTATTACAGGTGGAATGCAGCCCCAGCATTTT; CDR3: CASSITGGMQPQHF
D: TRBD1; V: TRBV9; size: NA; length: 15; J: TRBJ1-5; DNA: TGTGCCAGCAGCGGGGGGACAGGGAGCAATCAGCCCCAGCATTTT; CDR3: CASSGGTGSNQPQHF
D: NA; V: TRBV5-6; size: NA; length: 16; J: TRBJ1-1; DNA: TGTGCCAGCAGCTTGGTGGGGGAAACGAAGCGTAATGAAGCTTTCTTT; CDR3: CASSLVGETKRNEAFF
D: NA; V: TRBV6-5; size: NA; length: 12; J: TRBJ1-1; DNA: TGTGCCAGCAGTTACCCGACCCACGGGGCTTTCTTT; CDR3: CASSYPTHGAFF
D: TRBD2; V: TRBV2; size: NA; length: 17; J: TRBJ2-3; DNA: TGTGCCAGCGGGCGACTAGCGGGGGGCTTTAGCACAGATACGCAGTATTTT; CDR3: CASGRLAGGFSTDTQYF
D: TRBD1; V: TRBV18; size: NA; length: 16; J: TRBJ2-1; DNA: TGTGCCAGCTCACCGAGGACAGGGGTAACCTACAATGAGCAGTTCTTC; CDR3: CASSPRTGVTYNEQFF
D: NA; V: TRBV2; size: NA; length: 15; J: TRBJ1-5; DNA: TGTGCCAGCAGGGTAACAGGTTTGGACAATCAGCCCCAGCATTTT; CDR3: CASRVTGLDNQPQHF
D: NA; V: TRBV7-2; size: NA; length: 17; J: TRBJ1-3; DNA: TGTGCCAGCAGCTTATACAGTGCGGGCCCTTTGGGAAACACCATATATTTT; CDR3: CASSLYSAGPLGNTIYF
D: NA; V: TRBV6-5; size: NA; length: 16; J: TRBJ1-2; DNA: TGTGCCAGCAGTTCACCCCGGGCCTCCCGTAACTATGGCTACACCTTC; CDR3: CASSSPRASRNYGYTF
D: NA; V: TRBV5-1; size: NA; length: 15; J: TRBJ2-5; DNA: TGCGCCAGCAGCTTGACAGGATCTGAGAGAGAGACCCAGTACTTC; CDR3: CASSLTGSERETQYF
D: NA; V: TRBV29-1; size: NA; length: 14; J: TRBJ1-4; DNA: TGCAGCGTTGGCTCGGTGGGGTTTCGTGAAAAACTGTTTTTT; CDR3: CSVGSVGFREKLFF
D: TRBD1; V: TRBV5-6; size: once; length: 17; J: TRBJ1-6; DNA: TGTGCCAGCAGCTTTGGACAGGCTATCTCCTATAATTCACCCCTCCACTTT; CDR3: CASSFGQAISYNSPLHF
D: NA; V: TRBV6-4; size: NA; length: 13; J: TRBJ2-7; DNA: TGTGCCAGCAGTGAGGGTCCCACCTACGAGCAGTACTTC; CDR3: CASSEGPTYEQYF
D: NA; V: TRBV19; size: NA; length: 15; J: TRBJ2-3; DNA: TGTGCCAGTAAACCCCATGGGGGGAGCACAGATACGCAGTATTTT; CDR3: CASKPHGGSTDTQYF
D: TRBD2; V: TRBV7-8; size: NA; length: 16; J: TRBJ2-2; DNA: TGTGCCAGCAGCTTAGGGATCCTACTAGCGGCCGGGGAGCTGTTTTTT; CDR3: CASSLGILLAAGELFF
D: NA; V: TRBV30; size: once; length: 12; J: TRBJ1-1; DNA: TGTGCCTGGAGTGTACTTGGGAATGAAGCTTTCTTT; CDR3: CAWSVLGNEAFF
D: TRBD1; V: TRBV6-5; size: few; length: 13; J: TRBJ2-7; DNA: TGTGCCAGCCGTACAGGGGGCTCCTACGAGCAGTACTTC; CDR3: CASRTGGSYEQYF
D: TRBD1; V: TRBV29-1; size: NA; length: 11; J: TRBJ2-2; DNA: TGCAGCGGGGGGACAGCCGGGGAGCTGTTTTTT; CDR3: CSGGTAGELFF
D: NA; V: TRBV5-6; size: NA; length: 14; J: TRBJ2-3; DNA: TGTGCCAGCAGACAAAGTCCTAGCACAGATACGCAGTATTTT; CDR3: CASRQSPSTDTQYF
D: NA; V: TRBV6-6; size: NA; length: 14; J: TRBJ2-7; DNA: TGTGCCAGCAGCCCACCTGTAAAGGGTTACGAGCAGTACTTC; CDR3: CASSPPVKGYEQYF
D: TRBD1; V: TRBV30; size: NA; length: 14; J: TRBJ2-4; DNA: TGTGCCTGGAGCCCGGGACAGGGGGAGGACATTCAGTACTTC; CDR3: CAWSPGQGEDIQYF
D: NA; V: TRBV27; size: NA; length: 15; J: TRBJ1-2; DNA: TGTGCCAGCAGTTTATCGACTGGCCCTAACTATGGCTACACCTTC; CDR3: CASSLSTGPNYGYTF
D: TRBD1; V: TRBV5-1; size: once; length: 15; J: TRBJ2-5; DNA: TGCGCCAGCAGCCCCGGGGGGACAGGGCCAATAGGGAAGTACTTC; CDR3: CASSPGGTGPIGKYF
D: NA; V: TRBV7-6; size: NA; length: 18; J: TRBJ2-3; DNA: TGTGCCAGCAGCTTAATCGCGGGGCTAGGGGACCCCACAGATACGCAGTATTTT; CDR3: CASSLIAGLGDPTDTQYF
D: TRBD2; V: TRBV5-4; size: NA; length: 15; J: TRBJ2-2; DNA: TGTGCCAGCAGCTCTTCGGGGGGGCCGATCGGGGAGCTGTTTTTT; CDR3: CASSSSGGPIGELFF
D: NA; V: TRBV30; size: NA; length: 12; J: TRBJ2-5; DNA: TGTGCCTGGAGTTTGGCAGGCGAGACCCAGTACTTC; CDR3: CAWSLAGETQYF
D: TRBD1; V: TRBV5-4; size: NA; length: 15; J: TRBJ2-7; DNA: TGTGCCAGCGGCCATGGGACAGCGAAAAACTACGAGCAGTACTTC; CDR3: CASGHGTAKNYEQYF
D: TRBD2; V: TRBV27; size: NA; length: 15; J: TRBJ2-1; DNA: TGTGCCAGCAGTTTCTGGCTAGCGGGCCCCAATGAGCAGTTCTTC; CDR3: CASSFWLAGPNEQFF
D: TRBD1; V: TRBV7-8; size: NA; length: 15; J: TRBJ2-3; DNA: TGTGCCAGCAGCTTAGTTGACAGGGCTGCAGATACGCAGTATTTT; CDR3: CASSLVDRAADTQYF
D: NA; V: TRBV14; size: NA; length: 14; J: TRBJ1-2; DNA: TGTGCCAGCAGCCAAGGGACAGATCCCCGAGGCTACACCTTC; CDR3: CASSQGTDPRGYTF
D: NA; V: TRBV30; size: NA; length: 15; J: TRBJ1-5; DNA: TGTGCCTGGAGTGTTGGGCCGGGCAGCAATCAGCCCCAGCATTTT; CDR3: CAWSVGPGSNQPQHF
D: NA; V: TRBV27; size: NA; length: 15; J: TRBJ2-2; DNA: TGTGCCAGCAGTTTAGGCAGAATAGTGGGCGGGGAGCTGTTTTTT; CDR3: CASSLGRIVGGELFF
D: TRBD1; V: TRBV2; size: NA; length: 14; J: TRBJ1-2; DNA: TGTGCCAGCAACCAGGGGGCGTTTGACTATGGCTACACCTTC; CDR3: CASNQGAFDYGYTF